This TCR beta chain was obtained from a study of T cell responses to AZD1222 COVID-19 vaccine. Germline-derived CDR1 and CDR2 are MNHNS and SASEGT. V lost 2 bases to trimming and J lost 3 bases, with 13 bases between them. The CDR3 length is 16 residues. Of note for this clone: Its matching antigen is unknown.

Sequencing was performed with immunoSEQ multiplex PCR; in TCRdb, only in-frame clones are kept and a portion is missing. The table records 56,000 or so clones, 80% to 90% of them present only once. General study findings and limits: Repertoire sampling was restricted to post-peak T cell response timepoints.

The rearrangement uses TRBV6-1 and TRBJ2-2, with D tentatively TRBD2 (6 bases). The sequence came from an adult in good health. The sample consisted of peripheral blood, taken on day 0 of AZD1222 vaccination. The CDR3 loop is CASSELGGTDTGELFF. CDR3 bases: TGTGCCAGCAGTGAACTTGGGGGGACGGACACCGGGGAGCTGTTTTTT.